The 8 T cell receptor beta chains in this list originate from one sample, sequenced in a study of radiotherapy plus CTLA-4 blockade in lung cancer. Here immunoSEQ multiplex PCR was the method, and the copy in TCRdb shows in-frame clones only, minus some. The sample consists of about 50,000 clones, 73% of them appearing once. The sample consisted of peripheral blood, taken from a patient treated with radiotherapy plus ipilimumab. The origin of the receptors is a human donor with non-small cell lung cancer who had a complete response to radiotherapy plus ipilimumab.

This chain joins TRBV19 and TRBJ1-1; 9 bases align to TRBD1. The trim removed 7 bases at V and 5 bases at J, leaving 5 bases unmatched. This CDR3 comprises 13 residues. CDR1 and CDR2 from the germline V gene are LNHDA and SQIVND (reference sequence). CDR3 coding DNA: TGTGCCAGTACTGACAGGGGGAGAACTGAAGCTTTCTTT. Residues: CASTDRGRTEAFF. Combining the CDR3 with reference TRBV19 and TRBJ1-1 gives the whole variable domain DGGITQSPKYLFRKEGQNVTLSCEQNLNHDAMYWYRQDPGQGLRLIYYSQIVNDFQKGDIAEGYSVSREKKESFPLTVTSAQKNPTAFYLCASTDRGRTEAFFGQGTRLTVV.

V gene TRBV5-4 combines with J gene TRBJ2-6; 8 bases line up with TRBD1. After removal of 0 bases from V and 3 bases from J, the junction contained 8 bases not matched to a gene. Germline values: CDR1 SGHNT, CDR2 YYREEE (reference sequence). The CDR3 is 18 amino acids. CDR3: CASSLGGQGARGANVLTF. The CDR3 DNA reads TGTGCCAGCAGCTTGGGGGGGCAGGGGGCGCGTGGGGCCAACGTCCTGACTTTC.

The rearrangement links TRBV19 to TRBJ1-5; 8 bases fit TRBD1. From germline, CDR1 is LNHDA and CDR2 SQIVND (reference sequence). The CDR3 consists of 15 residues. The junction had 9 bases not matched to a gene; V was cut back by 8 bases and J by 3 bases. CDR3 region: CASSWTGLHNQPQHF. The CDR3 DNA reads TGTGCCAGTTCGTGGACAGGGCTCCACAATCAGCCCCAGCATTTT.

The chain joins TRBV18 to TRBJ2-7, with 9 bases lining up with TRBD1. The V gene's germline CDR1 is KGHSH and CDR2 LQKENI. This CDR3 has 15 residues. The trim removed 6 bases at V and 3 bases at J, leaving 9 bases unmatched. CDR3 sequence: CASSTVGQGNYEQYF. CDR3 DNA: TGTGCCAGCTCCACCGTGGGACAGGGTAACTACGAGCAGTACTTC.

The chain employs TRBV15 and TRBJ1-1, with TRBD1 as a possible D gene (6 bases). The CDR3 length is 13 residues. V was clipped by 5 bases and J by 7 bases, with 14 bases between them. Germline loops: CDR1 LNHNV, CDR2 YYDKDF (reference sequence). CDR3 sequence: CATSRGQKFEAFF. CDR3 in DNA: TGTGCCACCAGCCGAGGACAGAAGTTTGAAGCTTTCTTT. Based on the CDR3 plus reference TRBV15 and TRBJ1-1, the full variable domain is DAMVIQNPRYQVTQFGKPVTLSCSQTLNHNVMYWYQQKSSQAPKLLFHYYDKDFNNEADTPDNFQSRRPNTSFCFLDIRSPGLGDTAMYLCATSRGQKFEAFFGQGTRLTVV.

The chain has TRBV7-6 and TRBJ2-5, with 7 bases lining up with TRBD2. The CDR3 totals 14 residues. With V trimmed by 6 bases and J by 5 bases, 9 bases remained unmatched. Germline assignment: CDR1 SGHVS and CDR2 FNYEAQ. The CDR3 sequence: CASSHRLAGETQYF. The CDR3 region has the DNA TGTGCCAGCAGTCATCGACTAGCTGGGGAGACCCAGTACTTC.

The J gene is TRBJ2-7, the V gene TRBV6-6, with TRBD1 as a possible D gene (5 bases). The V end lost 5 bases, the J end lost 3 bases, and 8 bases lay between the germline ends. The CDR3 totals 12 residues. From germline, CDR1 is MNHNY and CDR2 SVGAGI (reference sequence). DNA of the CDR3: TGTGCCAGCAGTGCAGACAGCTACGAGCAGTACTTC. It specifies CASSADSYEQYF.

The V gene is TRBV27, the J gene TRBJ2-7; 11 bases match TRBD1. CDR1 MNHEY and CDR2 SMNVEV come from the germline V gene (reference sequence). Losses at the gene ends were 8 bases for V and 2 bases for J; bases not matched to a gene: 5. The CDR3 consists of 14 residues. The CDR3 here is CASGRDRGTYEQYF. In DNA form, the CDR3 reads TGTGCCAGCGGCCGGGACAGGGGGACCTACGAGCAGTACTTC.